This is a list of T cell receptor beta chains from one sample in a study of blood T cell repertoires in COVID-19. Method: immunoSEQ multiplex PCR; TCRdb's copy keeps in-frame clones and lacks some. The sample holds 200,000 to 250,000 clones, 80% to 85% seen once. Sequenced material: peripheral blood. The receptors stem from a woman aged 70-85 years with COVID-19, enrolled during active disease. Both conserved end residues are part of each CDR3. D genes are given only for firm matches. The size of a clone is reported for some rows only, either as once, few or many, or as a class for expanded clones.

.	TRBV7-9	TRBD2	TRBJ2-5	TGTGCCAGCAGCTTATCCCTAGCGGGCCAAGAGACCCAGTACTTC	CASSLSLAGQETQYF
.	TRBV7-9	.	TRBJ1-2	TGTGCCAGCAGCTTAGCGGGGAAGGGACAAAACTATGGCTACACCTTC	CASSLAGKGQNYGYTF
once	TRBV30	TRBD1	TRBJ1-1	TGTGCCTGGAAGGCTCAGGGGGCAAAGACTGAAGCTTTCTTT	CAWKAQGAKTEAFF
.	TRBV3-1/TRBV3-2	.	TRBJ2-1	TGTGCCAGCAGCCCGAGGATTGGTGAGCAGTTCTTC	CASSPRIGEQFF
.	TRBV27	.	TRBJ1-6	TGTGCCAGCAGTTCCTATGAGGGAGAGGGATCACCCCTCCACTTT	CASSSYEGEGSPLHF
.	TRBV18	TRBD1	TRBJ1-1	TGTGCCAGCTCACCCGGGGGACAGGGGGTAAACACTGAAGCTTTCTTT	CASSPGGQGVNTEAFF
.	TRBV29-1	.	TRBJ1-5	TGCAGCGTTGTGGAGGATAGCAATCAGCCCCAGCATTTT	CSVVEDSNQPQHF
.	TRBV7-3	.	TRBJ2-2	TGTGCCAGCAGCTCACGACGAGGCGGGGAGCTGTTTTTT	CASSSRRGGELFF
.	TRBV5-5	TRBD2	TRBJ2-1	TGTGCCAGCAGCTTGGGACTAGCCAACTCCTACAATGAGCAGTTCTTC	CASSLGLANSYNEQFF
.	TRBV4-3	.	TRBJ1-1	TGCGCCAGCAGCCAAGAGCTGGGTGGACTGGGCGCTGAAGCTTTCTTT	CASSQELGGLGAEAFF
.	TRBV9	.	TRBJ2-7	TGTGCCAGCAGCGTAGTTGAAGGAGCCTACGAGCAGTACTTC	CASSVVEGAYEQYF
.	TRBV7-2	TRBD1	TRBJ2-1	TGTGCCAGCAGCTATTCCGGGACAGGGCCCTACAATGAGCAGTTCTTC	CASSYSGTGPYNEQFF
.	TRBV2	TRBD1	TRBJ2-1	TGTGCCAGCAGTGAACGACAGGGGAATGAGCAGTTCTTC	CASSERQGNEQFF
.	TRBV5-1	.	TRBJ1-3	TGCGCCAGCAGCTTGGGGGCCCTAGGGAGCTCTGGAAACACCATATATTTT	CASSLGALGSSGNTIYF
.	TRBV3-1/TRBV3-2	.	TRBJ2-1	TGTGCCAGCAGCGCCAGTTACAATGAGCAGTTCTTC	CASSASYNEQFF
many	TRBV5-6	.	TRBJ1-2	TGTGCCAGCAGCCCCGACCTAGGGGGTAATGACTATGGCTACACCTTC	CASSPDLGGNDYGYTF
once	TRBV12-3/TRBV12-4	TRBD1	TRBJ1-1	TGTGCCAGCAGCAGGACAGGGAGCACTGAAGCTTTCTTT	CASSRTGSTEAFF